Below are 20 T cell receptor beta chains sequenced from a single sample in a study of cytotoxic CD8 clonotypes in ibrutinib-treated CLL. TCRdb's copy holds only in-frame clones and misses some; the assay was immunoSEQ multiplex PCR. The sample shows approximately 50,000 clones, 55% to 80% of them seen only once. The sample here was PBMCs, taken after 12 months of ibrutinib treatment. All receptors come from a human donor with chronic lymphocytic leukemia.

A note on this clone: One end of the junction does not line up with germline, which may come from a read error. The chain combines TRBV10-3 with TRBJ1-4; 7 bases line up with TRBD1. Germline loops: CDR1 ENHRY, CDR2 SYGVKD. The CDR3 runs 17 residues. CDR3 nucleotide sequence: TGTGCCATCAGTGAGGCGACAGGGTCGGGTACTAGTGAAAAACTGTTTTTT. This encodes CAISEATGSGTSEKLFF.

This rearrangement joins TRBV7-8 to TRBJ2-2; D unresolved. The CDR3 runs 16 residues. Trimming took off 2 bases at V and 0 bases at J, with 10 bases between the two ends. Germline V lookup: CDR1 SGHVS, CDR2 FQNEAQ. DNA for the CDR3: TGTGCCAGCAGCTTACCCCGGGCCGCGAACACCGGGGAGCTGTTTTTT. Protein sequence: CASSLPRAANTGELFF.

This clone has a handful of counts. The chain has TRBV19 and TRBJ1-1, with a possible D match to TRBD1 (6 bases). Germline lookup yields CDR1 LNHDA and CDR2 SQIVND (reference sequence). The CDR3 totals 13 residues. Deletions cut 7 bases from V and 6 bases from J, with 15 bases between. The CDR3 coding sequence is TGTGCCAGTACTCCGCGGGGGCGGGCTGAAGCTTTCTTT. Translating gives CASTPRGRAEAFF.

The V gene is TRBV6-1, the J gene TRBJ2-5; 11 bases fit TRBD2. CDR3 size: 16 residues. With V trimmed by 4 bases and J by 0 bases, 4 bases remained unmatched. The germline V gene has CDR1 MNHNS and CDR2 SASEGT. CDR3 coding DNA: TGTGCCAGCAGTGCGACTAGCGGGGCGTACCAAGAGACCCAGTACTTC. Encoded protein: CASSATSGAYQETQYF.

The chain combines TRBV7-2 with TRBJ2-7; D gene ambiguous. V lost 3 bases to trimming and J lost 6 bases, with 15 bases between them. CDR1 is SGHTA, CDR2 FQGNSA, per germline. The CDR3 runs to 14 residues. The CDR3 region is CASSFPLEQSEQYF. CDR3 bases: TGTGCCAGCAGCTTTCCCTTGGAGCAGTCCGAGCAGTACTTC. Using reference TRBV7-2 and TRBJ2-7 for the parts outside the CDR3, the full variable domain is GAGVSQSPSNKVTEKGKDVELRCDPISGHTALYWYRQSLGQGLEFLIYFQGNSAPDKSGLPSDRFSAERTGGSVSTLTIQRTQQEDSAVYLCASSFPLEQSEQYFGPGTRLTVT.

As DNA, the CDR3 is TGTGCCAGCAGCTCGCTGCAGGAGGAAGGACGCTACGAGCAGTACTTC. This codes for CASSSLQEEGRYEQYF. The chain combines TRBV7-9 with TRBJ2-7; a possible D gene is TRBD2 (5 bases). In germline, CDR1 is SEHNR, CDR2 FQNEAQ (reference sequence). Between the trimmed V and J ends, which lost 4 bases and 3 bases, there was a span of 19 bases. The CDR3 loop spans 16 amino acids.

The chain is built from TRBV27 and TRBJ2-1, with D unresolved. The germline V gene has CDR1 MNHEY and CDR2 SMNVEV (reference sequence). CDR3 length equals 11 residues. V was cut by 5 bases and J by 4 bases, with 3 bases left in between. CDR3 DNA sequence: TGTGCCAGCAGTCATTACAATGAGCAGTTCTTC. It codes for CASSHYNEQFF.

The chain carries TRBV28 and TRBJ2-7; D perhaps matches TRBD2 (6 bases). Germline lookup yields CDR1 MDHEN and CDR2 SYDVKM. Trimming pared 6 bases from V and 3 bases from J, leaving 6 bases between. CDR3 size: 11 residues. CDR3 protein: CASREGYEQYF. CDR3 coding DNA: TGTGCCAGCAGGGAGGGCTACGAGCAGTACTTC.

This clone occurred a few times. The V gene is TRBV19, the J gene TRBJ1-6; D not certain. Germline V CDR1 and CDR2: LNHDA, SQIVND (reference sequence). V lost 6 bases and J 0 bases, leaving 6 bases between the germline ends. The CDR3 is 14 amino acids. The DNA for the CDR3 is TGTGCCAGTAGAGAGAGCTCCTATAATTCACCCCTCCACTTT. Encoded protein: CASRESSYNSPLHF.

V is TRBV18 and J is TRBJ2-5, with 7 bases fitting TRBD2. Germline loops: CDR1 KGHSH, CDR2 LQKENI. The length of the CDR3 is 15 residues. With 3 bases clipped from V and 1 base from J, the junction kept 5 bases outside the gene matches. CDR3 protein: CASSPYSGSQETQYF. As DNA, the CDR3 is TGTGCCAGCTCACCTTATAGCGGGTCCCAAGAGACCCAGTACTTC.

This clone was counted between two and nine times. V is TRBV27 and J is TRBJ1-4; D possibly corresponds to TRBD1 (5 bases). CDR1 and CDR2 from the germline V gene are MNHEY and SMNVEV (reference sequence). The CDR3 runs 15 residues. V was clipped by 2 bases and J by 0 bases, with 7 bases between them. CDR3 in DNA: TGTGCCAGCAGTTTACAGGGTGCAACTAATGAAAAACTGTTTTTT. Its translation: CASSLQGATNEKLFF. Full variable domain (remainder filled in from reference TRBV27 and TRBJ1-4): EAQVTQNPRYLITVTGKKLTVTCSQNMNHEYMSWYRQDPGLGLRQIYYSMNVEVTDKGDVPEGYKVSRKEKRNFPLILESPSPNQTSLYFCASSLQGATNEKLFFGSGTQLSVL.

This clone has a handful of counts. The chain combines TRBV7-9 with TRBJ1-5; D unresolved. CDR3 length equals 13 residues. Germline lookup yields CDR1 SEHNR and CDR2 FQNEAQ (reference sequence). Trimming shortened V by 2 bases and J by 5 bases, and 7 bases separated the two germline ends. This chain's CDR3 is CASSLSVDQPQHF. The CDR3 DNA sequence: TGTGCCAGCAGCTTAAGTGTTGATCAGCCCCAGCATTTT. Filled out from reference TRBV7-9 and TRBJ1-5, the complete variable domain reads DTGVSQNPRHKITKRGQNVTFRCDPISEHNRLYWYRQTLGQGPEFLTYFQNEAQLEKSRLLSDRFSAERPKGSFSTLEIQRTEQGDSAMYLCASSLSVDQPQHFGDGTRLSIL.

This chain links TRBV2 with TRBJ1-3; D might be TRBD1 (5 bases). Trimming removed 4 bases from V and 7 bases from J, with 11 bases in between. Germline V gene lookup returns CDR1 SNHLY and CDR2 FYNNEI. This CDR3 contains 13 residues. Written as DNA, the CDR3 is TGTGCCAGCAGTGCGGGGGTGGGCAACACCATATATTTT. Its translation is CASSAGVGNTIYF.

This CDR3 is CASSLAPSSGQETQYF. The CDR3 nucleotides are TGCGCCAGCAGCTTGGCGCCTTCAAGCGGTCAAGAGACCCAGTACTTC. V is TRBV5-1 and J is TRBJ2-5; a weak D match, TRBD2 (5 bases). V gave up 0 bases and J gave up 2 bases, with 14 bases separating them. Germline V gene sequence: CDR1 SGHRS, CDR2 YFSETQ. The CDR3 is 16 amino acids.

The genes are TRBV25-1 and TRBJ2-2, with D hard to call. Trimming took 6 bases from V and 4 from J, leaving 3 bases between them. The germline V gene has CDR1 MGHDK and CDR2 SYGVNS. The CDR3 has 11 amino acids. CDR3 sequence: CASRGTGELFF. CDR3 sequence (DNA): TGTGCCAGCAGGGGCACCGGGGAGCTGTTTTTT. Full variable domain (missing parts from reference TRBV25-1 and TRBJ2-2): EADIYQTPRYLVIGTGKKITLECSQTMGHDKMYWYQQDPGMELHLIHYSYGVNSTEKGDLSSESTVSRIRTEHFPLTLESARPSHTSQYLCASRGTGELFFGEGSRLTVL.

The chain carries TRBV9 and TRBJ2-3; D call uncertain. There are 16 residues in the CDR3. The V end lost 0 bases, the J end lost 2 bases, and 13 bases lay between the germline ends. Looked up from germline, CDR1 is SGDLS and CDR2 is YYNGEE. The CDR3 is CASSVGTNFYTDTQYF. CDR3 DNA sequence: TGTGCCAGCAGCGTAGGCACTAACTTCTACACAGATACGCAGTATTTT. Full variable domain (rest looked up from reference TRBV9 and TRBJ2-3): DSGVTQTPKHLITATGQRVTLRCSPRSGDLSVYWYQQSLDQGLQFLIQYYNGEERAKGNILERFSAQQFPDLHSELNLSSLELGDSALYFCASSVGTNFYTDTQYFGPGTRLTVL.

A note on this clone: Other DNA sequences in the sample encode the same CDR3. The CDR3 here is CASSPGQGSYEQYF. CDR3 bases: TGTGCCAGCAGCCCTGGACAGGGATCCTACGAGCAGTACTTC. The chain couples TRBV5-6 to TRBJ2-7; 8 bases align to TRBD1. The CDR3 sequence is 14 residues long. CDR1 and CDR2 (germline): SGHDT, YYEEEE. V shed 4 bases and J 1 base; nucleotides not matched to a gene: 4.

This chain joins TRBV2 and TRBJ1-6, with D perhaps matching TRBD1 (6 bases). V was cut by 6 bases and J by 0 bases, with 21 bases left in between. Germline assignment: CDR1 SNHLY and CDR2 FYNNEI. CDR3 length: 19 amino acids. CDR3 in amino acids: CASRGTLRPMGSYNSPLHF. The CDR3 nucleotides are TGTGCCAGCAGAGGGACACTTCGACCGATGGGCTCCTATAATTCACCCCTCCACTTT.

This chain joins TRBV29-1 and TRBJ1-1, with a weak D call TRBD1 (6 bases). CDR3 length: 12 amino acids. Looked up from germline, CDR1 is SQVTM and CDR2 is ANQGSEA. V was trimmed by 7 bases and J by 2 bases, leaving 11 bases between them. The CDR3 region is CSGSQGNTEAFF. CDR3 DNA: TGCAGCGGTTCACAGGGAAACACTGAAGCTTTCTTT.

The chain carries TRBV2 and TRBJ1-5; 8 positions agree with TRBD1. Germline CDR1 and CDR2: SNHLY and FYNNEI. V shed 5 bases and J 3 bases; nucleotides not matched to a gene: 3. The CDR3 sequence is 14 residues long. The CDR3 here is CASSRTGFNQPQHF. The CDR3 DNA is TGTGCCAGCAGTCGGACAGGGTTCAATCAGCCCCAGCATTTT.